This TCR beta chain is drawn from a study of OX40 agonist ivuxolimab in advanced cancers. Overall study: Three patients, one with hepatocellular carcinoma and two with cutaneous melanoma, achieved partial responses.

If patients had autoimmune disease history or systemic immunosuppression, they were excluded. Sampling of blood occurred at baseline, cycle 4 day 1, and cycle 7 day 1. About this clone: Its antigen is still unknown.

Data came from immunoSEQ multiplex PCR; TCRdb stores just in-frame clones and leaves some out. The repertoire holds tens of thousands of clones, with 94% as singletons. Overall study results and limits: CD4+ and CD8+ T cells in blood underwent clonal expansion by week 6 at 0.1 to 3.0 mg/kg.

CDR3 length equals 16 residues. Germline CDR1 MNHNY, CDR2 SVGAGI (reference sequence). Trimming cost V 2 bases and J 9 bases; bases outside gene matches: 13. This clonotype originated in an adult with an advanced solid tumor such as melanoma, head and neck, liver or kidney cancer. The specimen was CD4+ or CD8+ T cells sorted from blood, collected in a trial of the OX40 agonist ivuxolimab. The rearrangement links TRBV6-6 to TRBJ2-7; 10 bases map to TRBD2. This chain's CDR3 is CASSYILAGKGAGQYF. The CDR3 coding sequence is TGTGCCAGCAGTTACATACTAGCGGGGAAAGGGGCCGGGCAGTACTTC.